Listed below are T cell receptor beta chains from one sample, sequenced in a study of blood T cell repertoires in COVID-19. Assay: immunoSEQ multiplex PCR; the TCRdb copy retains only in-frame clones and omits some. The table has approximately 170,000 clones, approximately 89% seen once. What was sequenced was peripheral blood. These receptor sequences come from an older man with acute or convalescent COVID-19. Both conserved end residues are part of each CDR3. Clone size is shown for a subset of rows, as once, few, many or a class of expanded clone.

TRBJ2-5 - TRBV30 CAWSVGGMQETQYF
TRBJ2-7 - TRBV10-2 CASKGGNTYEQYF
TRBJ1-2 - TRBV28 CASITGSTGKENGYTF
TRBJ2-5 - TRBV20-1 CSARAAATQYF
TRBJ1-2 - TRBV27 CASSPRGLSYGYTF
TRBJ1-5 - TRBV7-2 CASSLRQAYQPQHF
TRBJ1-1 few TRBV10-1 CASSLTGNTEAFF
TRBJ2-7 - TRBV12-5 CASVKTGAYEQYF
TRBJ1-1 - TRBV28 CASSRSGTEAFF
TRBJ1-2 once TRBV28 CASSQSGTGTYYGYTF